This T cell receptor beta chain was recorded in a study of siplizumab effects on memory and regulatory T cells. General observations from the study: Only a minority of proliferating CD4+ or CD8+ clones had an assignable naive or memory phenotype, with roughly 75-97% lacking one.

Method: immunoSEQ multiplex PCR; TCRdb's copy keeps in-frame clones and lacks some. There are about 100,000 clones in the sample; roughly 94% occur only once, and approximately 1.5% lies in the top ten. This clone was found once. Its target is not known. This same CDR3 is encoded by further DNA sequences in the sample. Germline V gene sequence: CDR1 SGHTA, CDR2 FQGTGA. V lost 0 bases and J 1 base, leaving 3 bases between the germline ends. The CDR3 contains 13 residues. The rearrangement joins TRBV7-3 to TRBJ1-1, with D uncertain. Sequences were obtained from non-Treg CD4+ T cells sorted from blood. This clonotype originated in a human donor in good health. The DNA of the CDR3 is TGTGCCAGCAGCTTAACGTCGAACACTGAAGCTTTCTTT. Protein product: CASSLTSNTEAFF. Based on the CDR3 plus reference TRBV7-3 and TRBJ1-1, the full variable domain is GAGVSQTPSNKVTEKGKYVELRCDPISGHTALYWYRQSLGQGPEFLIYFQGTGAADDSGLPNDRFFAVRPEGSVSTLKIQRTERGDSAVYLCASSLTSNTEAFFGQGTRLTVV.